The rows below give T cell receptor beta chains drawn from one sample of a study of cytomegalovirus exposure and HLA in healthy donors. TCRdb keeps only in-frame clones here, not all; method: immunoSEQ multiplex PCR. The profile shows approximately 280,000 clones, 70% to 90% of them singletons. The sequencing input was PBMCs. The receptors derive from a woman aged 18-29 years in good health and CMV-seronegative. Both conserved end residues are part of each CDR3. The order of the fields is CDR3 DNA, CDR3 protein, CDR3 length, J gene, clone size, V gene, D gene. D genes are given only for firm matches. The size of a clone is reported for some rows only, either as once, few or many, or as a class for expanded clones.

TGCGCCAGCAGCCCGGGATTCGAGCAGTACTTC CASSPGFEQYF 11 TRBJ2-7 - TRBV5-1 -
TGTTCCAGCAGCCCTCCAGGGACTGAAGCTTTCTTT CSSSPPGTEAFF 12 TRBJ1-1 - TRBV7-9 -
TGCGCCAGCAGTGAGTTACAGGGCGGAGACGAGCAGTACTTC CASSELQGGDEQYF 14 TRBJ2-7 - TRBV10-1 -
TGTGCCAGCAGTTACCCGGGTGATTACAATGAGCAGTTCTTC CASSYPGDYNEQFF 14 TRBJ2-1 - TRBV6-6 -
TGCGCCAGCGGCCGGGAGAGCGATAATTCACCCCTCCACTTT CASGRESDNSPLHF 14 TRBJ1-6 - TRBV5-1 -
TGTGCCAGCAGCCTCATCGCGACTGTATCCTACAATGAGCAGTTCTTC CASSLIATVSYNEQFF 16 TRBJ2-1 - TRBV7-9 -
TGCAGCGTTGTGGAGGCGACCTACGAGCAGTACTTC CSVVEATYEQYF 12 TRBJ2-7 - TRBV29-1 -
TGTGCCAGCTCATCCTCGAGCTGGGGAAACACCATATATTTT CASSSSSWGNTIYF 14 TRBJ1-3 once TRBV18 -
TGTGCCAGCAGCAAAAGCGACAGGGACAATGAGCAGTTCTTC CASSKSDRDNEQFF 14 TRBJ2-1 once TRBV7-8 TRBD1
TGTGCCAGCAGCTTAGGTTCTTACGAGCAGTACTTC CASSLGSYEQYF 12 TRBJ2-7 - TRBV13 -
TGTGCCAGCTGTTGGGCAGTCTCTGGCGACTACGAGCAGTACTTC CASCWAVSGDYEQYF 15 TRBJ2-7 - TRBV7-3 -
TGTGCCAGCAGCGTAGTCCGAGGTAGCGGGGGCACAGATACGCAGTATTTT CASSVVRGSGGTDTQYF 17 TRBJ2-3 - TRBV9 TRBD2
TGTGCCAGCAGCCCCGGCGGGCTCTCCCACAATGAGCAGTTCTTC CASSPGGLSHNEQFF 15 TRBJ2-1 - TRBV11-1 -
TGTGCCAGCGGCTTAACCTACGAGCAGTACTTC CASGLTYEQYF 11 TRBJ2-7 - TRBV6-1 -
TGTGCCAGCAGCTCTAGGGGGGGAGTTAGTATCACTGAAGCTTTCTTT CASSSRGGVSITEAFF 16 TRBJ1-1 - TRBV7-8 -
TGTGCCAGCAGCCCGACAGGTGGCAATCAGCCCCAGCATTTT CASSPTGGNQPQHF 14 TRBJ1-5 - TRBV7-6 -
TGCGCCAGCGTCGGGGGGGGCTACAATGAGCAGTTCTTC CASVGGGYNEQFF 13 TRBJ2-1 - TRBV4-1 TRBD2
TGTGCCAGCTCACCAGCCAGGGACACGTACAATGAGCAGTTCTTC CASSPARDTYNEQFF 15 TRBJ2-1 - TRBV18 -
TGCGCCAGCAGCTTGGGACAGGCCTCCCACTACGAGCAGTACTTC CASSLGQASHYEQYF 15 TRBJ2-7 - TRBV5-1 -
TGTGCCTGGACGTATCACAGCCTCTGGACCTTC CAWTYHSLWTF 11 TRBJ1-2 - TRBV30 -
TGTGCCAGCAGTTTTGGGCCGCCGCAAACTGAAGCTTTCTTT CASSFGPPQTEAFF 14 TRBJ1-1 - TRBV27 -
TGTGCCAGCAGCTCATACCGACAGGTCTACGAGCAGTACTTC CASSSYRQVYEQYF 14 TRBJ2-7 - TRBV5-5 -
TGCGCCAGCAGTGGCCCCGGGAGTGGAGATACGCAGTATTTT CASSGPGSGDTQYF 14 TRBJ2-3 once TRBV10-1 -
TGTGCCAGCAGTGAAGGAGTGGGAGACAACACTGAAGCTTTCTTT CASSEGVGDNTEAFF 15 TRBJ1-1 - TRBV6-1 -
TGCGCCAGCAGCTTGGCCGGGCAGGGAAATAATCAGCCCCAGCATTTT CASSLAGQGNNQPQHF 16 TRBJ1-5 - TRBV5-1 -
TGTGCCAGCAGTGAAAGGATCCCAGGGTCTCCGGGCGAGACCCAGTACTTC CASSERIPGSPGETQYF 17 TRBJ2-5 - TRBV25-1 -
TGTGCCAGCAGCCCTTTGGCGGGGAATACAGATACGCAGTATTTT CASSPLAGNTDTQYF 15 TRBJ2-3 - TRBV9 -
TGTGCCAGCAGCCTCCAGGCCTACGAGCAGTACTTC CASSLQAYEQYF 12 TRBJ2-7 - TRBV5-6 -
TGTGCCAGCAGTATAACAGTGAACACTGAAGCTTTCTTT CASSITVNTEAFF 13 TRBJ1-1 - TRBV27 -
TGTGCCAGCAGTGAATATAGGGGTATAGGTTCACCCCTCCACTTT CASSEYRGIGSPLHF 15 TRBJ1-6 few TRBV2 -
TGCGCCAGCAGCTCCGGGACTAGTGGCAATGAGCAGTTCTTC CASSSGTSGNEQFF 14 TRBJ2-1 - TRBV5-1 TRBD2
TGTGCCACCAGCAGAGACCGAGGGAATCAGCCCCAGCATTTT CATSRDRGNQPQHF 14 TRBJ1-5 once TRBV15 -
TGTGCCAGCAGTTCGGACAGGGACTACACCGGGGAGCTGTTTTTT CASSSDRDYTGELFF 15 TRBJ2-2 - TRBV25-1 TRBD1
TGTGCCAGCAGGAAAACAGGGGCCGACTTAGAAGCTTTCTTT CASRKTGADLEAFF 14 TRBJ1-1 - TRBV7-9 TRBD1
TGTGCCAGCAGTGGAATCTCGACGGGATCCCCTGAAGCTTTCTTT CASSGISTGSPEAFF 15 TRBJ1-1 - TRBV2 -
TGCGCCAGCAGCCAGGAGGGGGCCAACGTCCTGACTTTC CASSQEGANVLTF 13 TRBJ2-6 - TRBV4-1 -
TGTGCCAGCAGTTTTACGACAGAGCTCCCACAGCCCCAGCATTTT CASSFTTELPQPQHF 15 TRBJ1-5 few TRBV6-6 -
TGTGCCAGCAGTTTTACCCCAGACAGAAACACTGAAGCTTTCTTT CASSFTPDRNTEAFF 15 TRBJ1-1 - TRBV27 -
TGTGCCAGCAGCGGGACAGTAGGTACAAATGAAAAGCTGTTTTTT CASSGTVGTNEKLFF 15 TRBJ1-4 - TRBV9 -